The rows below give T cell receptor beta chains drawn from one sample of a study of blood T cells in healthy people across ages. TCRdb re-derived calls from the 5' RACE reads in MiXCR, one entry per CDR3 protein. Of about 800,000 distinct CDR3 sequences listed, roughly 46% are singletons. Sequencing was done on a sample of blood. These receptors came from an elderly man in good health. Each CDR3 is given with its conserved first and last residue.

cdr3_aa: CSARGVDSYEQYF
j_call: TRBJ2-7
v_call: TRBV20-1

cdr3_aa: CASSLGGVWDEQFF
j_call: TRBJ2-1
v_call: TRBV5-1

cdr3_aa: CSVGTMGNEQFF
j_call: TRBJ2-1
v_call: TRBV29-1

cdr3_aa: CASSLAPVANYGYTF
j_call: TRBJ1-2
v_call: TRBV7-8

cdr3_aa: CASSLFQGKHAEQYF
j_call: NA
v_call: TRBV28

cdr3_aa: CASSQKGPSSNQPQHF
j_call: TRBJ1-5
v_call: TRBV27

cdr3_aa: CASSVGFSYEQYF
j_call: TRBJ2-7
v_call: TRBV7-3

cdr3_aa: CASNQRRTSNTGELFF
j_call: TRBJ2-2
v_call: TRBV7-8

cdr3_aa: CAASVEGYEQYF
j_call: TRBJ2-7
v_call: TRBV15

cdr3_aa: CSARDLKGADTQYF
j_call: TRBJ2-3
v_call: TRBV20-1

cdr3_aa: CSVRSDRANRANYGYTF
j_call: TRBJ1-2
v_call: TRBV29-1

cdr3_aa: CSAPGFTSGILNEQFF
j_call: TRBJ2-1
v_call: TRBV20-1

cdr3_aa: CASSQGLGLGTYEQYF
j_call: TRBJ2-7
v_call: TRBV4-1

cdr3_aa: CASSQDWTETGANVLTF
j_call: TRBJ2-6
v_call: TRBV3-1

cdr3_aa: CASRAGGFDRGQDGYTF
j_call: TRBJ1-2
v_call: TRBV7-6

cdr3_aa: CASSLEIGQGPRETQYF
j_call: TRBJ2-5
v_call: TRBV7-2

cdr3_aa: CASSPGRGGRDETQYF
j_call: TRBJ2-5
v_call: TRBV5-1

cdr3_aa: CASSEVRGDYSPLHF
j_call: TRBJ1-6
v_call: TRBV25-1

cdr3_aa: CASSSLWGREFF
j_call: TRBJ2-1
v_call: TRBV27

cdr3_aa: CASSSEGDEQYF
j_call: TRBJ2-7
v_call: TRBV5-4

cdr3_aa: CSASFGTSHQETQYF
j_call: TRBJ2-5
v_call: TRBV20-1

cdr3_aa: CASSKRGAGQETQYF
j_call: TRBJ2-5
v_call: TRBV7-2

cdr3_aa: CASSDRPHNEQFF
j_call: TRBJ2-1
v_call: TRBV19

cdr3_aa: CASSLPGLAGGYEQYF
j_call: TRBJ2-7
v_call: TRBV28

cdr3_aa: CASSYTGLAGVYNKQFF
j_call: TRBJ2-1
v_call: TRBV5-1